This TCR beta chain was recovered during a study of control samples from healthy donors and cancer patients. Measured with immunoSEQ multiplex PCR; TCRdb has only the in-frame clones, and not every one. Among roughly 170,000 clones listed, roughly 94% were seen once. V lost 2 bases and J lost 12; bases outside the gene matches: 3. Germline CDR1 SGHDT, CDR2 YYEEEE. The CDR3 consists of 12 residues. The sample was blood. This TCR derives from a woman younger than 30 in good health. The chain combines TRBV5-6 with TRBJ2-7; the match to TRBD2 covers 12 bases. The CDR3 DNA reads as TGTGCCAGCAGCTTAGGACTAGCGGGGTTGTACTTC. This sequence encodes CASSLGLAGLYF.